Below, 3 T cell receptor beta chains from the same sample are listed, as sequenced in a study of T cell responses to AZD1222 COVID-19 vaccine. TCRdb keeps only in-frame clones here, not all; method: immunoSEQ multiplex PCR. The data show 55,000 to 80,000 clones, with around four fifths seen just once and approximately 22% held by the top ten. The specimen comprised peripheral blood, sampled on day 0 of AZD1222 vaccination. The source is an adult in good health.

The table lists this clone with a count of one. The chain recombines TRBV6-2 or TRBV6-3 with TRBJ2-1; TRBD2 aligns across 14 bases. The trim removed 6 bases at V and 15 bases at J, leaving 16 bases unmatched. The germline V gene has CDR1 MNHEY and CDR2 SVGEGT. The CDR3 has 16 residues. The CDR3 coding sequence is TGTGCCAGCAGCCTCCCGATCGGACTAGCGGGGGGATTGCCGTTCTTC. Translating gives CASSLPIGLAGGLPFF.

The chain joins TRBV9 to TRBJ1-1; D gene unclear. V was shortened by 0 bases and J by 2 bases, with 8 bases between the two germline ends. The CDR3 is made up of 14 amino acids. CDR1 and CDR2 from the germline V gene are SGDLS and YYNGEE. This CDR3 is CASSVGADNTEAFF. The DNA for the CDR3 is TGTGCCAGCAGCGTAGGGGCCGATAACACTGAAGCTTTCTTT.

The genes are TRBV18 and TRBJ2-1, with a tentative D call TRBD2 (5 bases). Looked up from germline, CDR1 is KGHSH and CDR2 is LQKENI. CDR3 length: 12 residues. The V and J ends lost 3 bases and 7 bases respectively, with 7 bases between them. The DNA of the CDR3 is TGTGCCAGCTCACCGGCGGGTAATGAGCAGTTCTTC. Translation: CASSPAGNEQFF. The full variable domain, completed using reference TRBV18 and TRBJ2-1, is NAGVMQNPRHLVRRRGQEARLRCSPMKGHSHVYWYRQLPEEGLKFMVYLQKENIIDESGMPKERFSAEFPKEGPSILRIQQVVRGDSAAYFCASSPAGNEQFFGPGTRLTVL.